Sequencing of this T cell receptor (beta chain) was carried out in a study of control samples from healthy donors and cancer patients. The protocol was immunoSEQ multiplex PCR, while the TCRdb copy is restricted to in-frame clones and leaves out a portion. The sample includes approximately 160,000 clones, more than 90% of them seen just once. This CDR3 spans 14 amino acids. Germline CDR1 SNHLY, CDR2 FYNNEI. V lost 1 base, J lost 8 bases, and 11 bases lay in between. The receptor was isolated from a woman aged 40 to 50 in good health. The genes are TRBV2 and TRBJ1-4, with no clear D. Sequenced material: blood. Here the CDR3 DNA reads TGTGCCAGCAGTGAAGGAAACCCGAGGGAAAAACTGTTTTTT. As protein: CASSEGNPREKLFF.